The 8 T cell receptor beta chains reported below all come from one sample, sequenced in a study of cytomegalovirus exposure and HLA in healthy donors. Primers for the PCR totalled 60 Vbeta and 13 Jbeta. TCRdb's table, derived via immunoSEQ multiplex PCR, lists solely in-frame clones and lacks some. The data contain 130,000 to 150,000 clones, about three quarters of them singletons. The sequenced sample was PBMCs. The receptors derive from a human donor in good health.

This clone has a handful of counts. In DNA, the CDR3 is TGTGCCATCAGTGAGTCCGGGCAGGGAGGTGGAAACACCATATATTTT. It yields the protein CAISESGQGGGNTIYF. The V and J genes are TRBV10-3 and TRBJ1-3; weak D call: TRBD1 (5 bases). Looked up from germline, CDR1 is ENHRY and CDR2 is SYGVKD. The CDR3 is 16 amino acids. Trimming removed 0 bases from V and 3 bases from J, with 12 bases in between.

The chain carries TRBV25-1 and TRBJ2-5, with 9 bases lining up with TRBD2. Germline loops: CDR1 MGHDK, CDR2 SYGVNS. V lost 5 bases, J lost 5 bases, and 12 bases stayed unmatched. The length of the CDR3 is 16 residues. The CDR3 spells CASSLRPRGGVETQYF. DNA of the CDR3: TGTGCCAGCAGTCTCCGGCCGCGGGGGGGCGTGGAGACCCAGTACTTC.

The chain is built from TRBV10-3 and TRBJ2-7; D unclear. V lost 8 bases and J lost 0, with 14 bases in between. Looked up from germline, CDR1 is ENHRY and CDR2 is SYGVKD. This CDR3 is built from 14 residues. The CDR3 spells CAIGARASSYEQYF. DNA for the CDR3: TGTGCCATCGGTGCGCGAGCGTCCTCCTACGAGCAGTACTTC.

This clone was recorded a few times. The chain's CDR3 is CATSSISGTYRAQFF. As DNA, the CDR3 is TGTGCCACCAGCAGCATTAGCGGGACCTACAGGGCGCAGTTCTTC. The V and J genes are TRBV15 and TRBJ2-1; TRBD2 agrees at 8 bases. The CDR3 consists of 15 residues. Per germline, CDR1 LNHNV and CDR2 YYDKDF (reference sequence). Trimming at V came to 3 bases and at J to 12 bases, leaving 13 bases not matched to a gene.

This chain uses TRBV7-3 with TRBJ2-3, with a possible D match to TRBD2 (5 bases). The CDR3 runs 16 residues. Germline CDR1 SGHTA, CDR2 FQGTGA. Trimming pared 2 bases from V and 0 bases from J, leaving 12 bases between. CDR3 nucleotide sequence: TGTGCCAGCAGCTTAGCGCCTAGGACTAGCACAGATACGCAGTATTTT. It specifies CASSLAPRTSTDTQYF.

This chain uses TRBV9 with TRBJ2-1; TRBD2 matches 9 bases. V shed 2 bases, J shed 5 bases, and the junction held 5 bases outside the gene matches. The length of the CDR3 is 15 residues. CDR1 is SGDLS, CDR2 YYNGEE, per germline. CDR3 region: CASSVSGGTNNEQFF. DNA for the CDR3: TGTGCCAGCAGCGTGAGCGGGGGGACGAACAATGAGCAGTTCTTC.

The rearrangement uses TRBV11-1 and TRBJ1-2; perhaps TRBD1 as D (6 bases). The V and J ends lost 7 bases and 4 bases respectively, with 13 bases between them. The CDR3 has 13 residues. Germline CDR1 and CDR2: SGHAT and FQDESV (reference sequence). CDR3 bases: TGTGCCAGCACCATGGGACATGGCTATGGCTACACCTTC. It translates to CASTMGHGYGYTF. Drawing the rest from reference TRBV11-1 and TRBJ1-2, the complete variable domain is EAEVAQSPRYKITEKSQAVAFWCDPISGHATLYWYRQILGQGPELLVQFQDESVVDDSQLPKDRFSAERLKGVDSTLKIQPAELGDSAMYLCASTMGHGYGYTFGSGTRLTVV.

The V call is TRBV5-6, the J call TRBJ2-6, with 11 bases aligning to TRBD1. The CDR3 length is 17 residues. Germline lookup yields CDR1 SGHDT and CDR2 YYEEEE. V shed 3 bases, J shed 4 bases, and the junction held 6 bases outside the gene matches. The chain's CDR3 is CASSSGQGAFGANVLTF. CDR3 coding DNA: TGTGCCAGCAGCTCCGGACAGGGGGCGTTCGGGGCCAACGTCCTGACTTTC.